The source of this T cell receptor beta chain is a study of T cell repertoires in cytomegalovirus infection. Study-level points and caveats: HLA-C-restricted TCR beta clonotypes specific for CMV led the ex vivo response. Cumulative public TCR beta family frequency identified CMV carriers with the relevant HLA.

This clonotype was counted a few times. Its cognate antigen is unknown. MiXCR was run by TCRdb on the reads, yielding one entry per CDR3 protein. The table lists about 920,000 distinct CDR3 sequences, roughly 31% of them singletons. Between the trimmed V and J ends, which lost 5 bases and 7 bases, there was a span of 20 bases. The CDR3 is 16 amino acids. From germline, CDR1 is SGHVS and CDR2 FNYEAQ. The clonotype was recovered from a human donor in good health (CMV status not recorded). Some clones in this sample may be carry-over from other donors' samples. The specimen was cultured CD8+ T cells from PBMCs, collected from culture after CMV antigen stimulation. V gene TRBV7-6 combines with J gene TRBJ2-2; no definite D call. This chain's CDR3 is CASSRLASLKGGELFF. As DNA, the CDR3 is TGTGCCAGCAGCCGATTAGCAAGCTTAAAGGGCGGGGAGCTGTTTTTT.